Reported below is one T cell receptor (beta chain). PCR was performed a second time for roughly 7 to 11 cycles using a sample-barcoded 5' primer and a J-beta primer mix. Each CDR3 protein is one row after TCRdb ran MiXCR on the 5' RACE reads. The table lists 600,000 to 900,000 distinct CDR3 sequences, 25% to 30% of them singletons. The data stem from a study of blood T cells in healthy people across ages. CDR1 is LGHDT, CDR2 YNNKEL, per germline (reference sequence). The CDR3 has 15 residues. J gave up 4 bases and V 1 base, and 5 bases lay outside the gene matches. The same data also contributed to another study, on T cells of mothers and their children.

The sample consisted of blood. This sequence originates from a boy younger than 18 in good health. J is TRBJ1-2 and V is TRBV3-1; 8 bases match TRBD1. The CDR3 loop is CASSQGNTGGYGYTF. The DNA of the CDR3 is TGTGCCAGCAGCCAAGGAAATACAGGGGGCTATGGCTACACCTTC.